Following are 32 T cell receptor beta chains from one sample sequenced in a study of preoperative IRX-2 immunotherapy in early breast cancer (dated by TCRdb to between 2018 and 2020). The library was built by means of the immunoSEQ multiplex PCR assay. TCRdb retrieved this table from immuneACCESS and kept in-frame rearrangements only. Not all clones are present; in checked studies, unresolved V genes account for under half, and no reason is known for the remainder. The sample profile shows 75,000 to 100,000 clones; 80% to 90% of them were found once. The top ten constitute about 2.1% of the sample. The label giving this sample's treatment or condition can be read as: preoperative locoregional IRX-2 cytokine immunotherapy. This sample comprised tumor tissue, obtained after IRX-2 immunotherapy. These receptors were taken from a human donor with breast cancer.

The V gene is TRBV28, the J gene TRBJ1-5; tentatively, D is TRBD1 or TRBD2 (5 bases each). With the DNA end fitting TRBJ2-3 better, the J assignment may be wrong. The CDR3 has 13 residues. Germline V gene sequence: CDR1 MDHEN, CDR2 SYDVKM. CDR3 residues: CASSTWGNQPQYF. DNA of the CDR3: TGTGCCAGCAGTACATGGGGGAATCAGCCCCAGTATTTT.

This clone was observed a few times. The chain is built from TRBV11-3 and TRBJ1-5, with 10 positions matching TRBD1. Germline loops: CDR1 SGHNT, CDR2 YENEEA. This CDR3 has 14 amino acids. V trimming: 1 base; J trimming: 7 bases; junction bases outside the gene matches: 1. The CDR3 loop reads CASSLGQGAQPQHF. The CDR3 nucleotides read TGTGCCAGCAGCTTAGGACAGGGGGCCCAGCCCCAGCATTTT.

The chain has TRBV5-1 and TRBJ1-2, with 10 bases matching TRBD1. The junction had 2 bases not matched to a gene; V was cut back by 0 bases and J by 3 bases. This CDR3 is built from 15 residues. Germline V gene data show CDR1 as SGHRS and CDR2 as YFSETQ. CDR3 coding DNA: TGCGCCAGCAGCTTGGGAGGGACAGGGGACTATGGCTACACCTTC. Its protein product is CASSLGGTGDYGYTF.

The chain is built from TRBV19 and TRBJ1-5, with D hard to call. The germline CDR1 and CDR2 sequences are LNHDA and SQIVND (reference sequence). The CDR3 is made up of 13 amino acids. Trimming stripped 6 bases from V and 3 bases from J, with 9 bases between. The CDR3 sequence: CASSQAVNQPQHF. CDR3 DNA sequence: TGTGCCAGTAGCCAGGCCGTCAATCAGCCCCAGCATTTT.

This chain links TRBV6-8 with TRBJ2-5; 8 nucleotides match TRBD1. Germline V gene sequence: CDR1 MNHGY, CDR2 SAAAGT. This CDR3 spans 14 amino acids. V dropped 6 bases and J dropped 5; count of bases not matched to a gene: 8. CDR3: CASRKPGGDETQYF. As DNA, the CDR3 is TGTGCCAGCAGGAAACCAGGGGGCGATGAGACCCAGTACTTC.

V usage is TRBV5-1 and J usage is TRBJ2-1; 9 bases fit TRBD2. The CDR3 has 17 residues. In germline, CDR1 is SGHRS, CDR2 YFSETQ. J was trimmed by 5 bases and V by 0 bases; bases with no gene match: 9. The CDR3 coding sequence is TGCGCCAGCAGCTTGGCCCAGCGGGGGGTCTTAGACAATGAGCAGTTCTTC. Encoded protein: CASSLAQRGVLDNEQFF. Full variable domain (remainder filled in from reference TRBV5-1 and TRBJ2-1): KAGVTQTPRYLIKTRGQQVTLSCSPISGHRSVSWYQQTPGQGLQFLFEYFSETQRNKGNFPGRFSGRQFSNSRSEMNVSTLELGDSALYLCASSLAQRGVLDNEQFFGPGTRLTVL.

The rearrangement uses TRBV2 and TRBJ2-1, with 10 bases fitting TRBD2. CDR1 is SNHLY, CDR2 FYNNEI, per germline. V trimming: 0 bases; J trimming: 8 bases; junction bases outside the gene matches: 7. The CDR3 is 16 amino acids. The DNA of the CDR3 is TGTGCCAGCAGTGAAGCGCTTAGCGGGAGGTTGGATGAGCAGTTCTTC. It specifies CASSEALSGRLDEQFF. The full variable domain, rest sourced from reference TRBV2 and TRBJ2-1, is EPEVTQTPSHQVTQMGQEVILRCVPISNHLYFYWYRQILGQKVEFLVSFYNNEISEKSEIFDDQFSVERPDGSNFTLKIRSTKLEDSAMYFCASSEALSGRLDEQFFGPGTRLTVL.

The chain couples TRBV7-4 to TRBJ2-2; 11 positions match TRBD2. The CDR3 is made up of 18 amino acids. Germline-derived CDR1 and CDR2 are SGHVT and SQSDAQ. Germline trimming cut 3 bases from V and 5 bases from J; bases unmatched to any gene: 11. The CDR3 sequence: CASSFRGLAGGGTGELFF. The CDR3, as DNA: TGTGCCAGCAGCTTCCGAGGACTAGCGGGTGGGGGAACCGGGGAGCTGTTTTTT.

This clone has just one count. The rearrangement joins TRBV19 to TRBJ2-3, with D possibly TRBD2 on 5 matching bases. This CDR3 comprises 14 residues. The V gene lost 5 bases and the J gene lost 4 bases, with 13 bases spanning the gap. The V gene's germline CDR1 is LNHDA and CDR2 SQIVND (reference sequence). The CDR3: CASSDAGGPDTQYF. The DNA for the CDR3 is TGTGCCAGTAGTGATGCCGGCGGGCCAGATACGCAGTATTTT.

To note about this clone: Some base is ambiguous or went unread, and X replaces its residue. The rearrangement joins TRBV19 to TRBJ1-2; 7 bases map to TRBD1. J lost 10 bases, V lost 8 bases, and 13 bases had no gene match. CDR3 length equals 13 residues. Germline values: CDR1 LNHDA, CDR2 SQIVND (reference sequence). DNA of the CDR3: TGTGCCAGTGCGAAACAGGGGAGYCTTCACTACACCTTC. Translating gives CASAKQGXLHYTF. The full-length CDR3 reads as CASAKQGSLHYTF. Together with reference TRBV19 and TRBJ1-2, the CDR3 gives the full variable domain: DGGITQSPKYLFRKEGQNVTLSCEQNLNHDAMYWYRQDPGQGLRLIYYSQIVNDFQKGDIAEGYSVSREKKESFPLTVTSAQKNPTAFYLCASAKQGSLHYTFGSGTRLTVV.

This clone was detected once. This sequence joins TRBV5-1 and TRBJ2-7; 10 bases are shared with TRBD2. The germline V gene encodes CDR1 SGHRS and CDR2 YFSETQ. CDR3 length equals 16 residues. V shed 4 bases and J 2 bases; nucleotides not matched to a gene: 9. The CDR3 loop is CASSLGWLAGAYEQYF. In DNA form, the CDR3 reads TGCGCCAGCAGCCTGGGTTGGCTAGCGGGAGCCTACGAGCAGTACTTC.

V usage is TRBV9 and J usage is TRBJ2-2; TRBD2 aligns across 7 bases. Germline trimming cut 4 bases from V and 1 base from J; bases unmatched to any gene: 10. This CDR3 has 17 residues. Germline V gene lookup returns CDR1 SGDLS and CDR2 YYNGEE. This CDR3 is CASSFPNRGENTGELFF. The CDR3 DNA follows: TGTGCCAGCAGCTTTCCAAACCGGGGGGAGAACACCGGGGAGCTGTTTTTT.

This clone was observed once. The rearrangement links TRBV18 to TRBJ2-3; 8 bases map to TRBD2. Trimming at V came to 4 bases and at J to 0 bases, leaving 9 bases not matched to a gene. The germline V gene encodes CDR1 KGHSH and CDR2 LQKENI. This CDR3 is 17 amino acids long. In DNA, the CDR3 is TGTGCCAGCTCACAGCTGGGTAGCGGGGTTAGCACAGATACGCAGTATTTT. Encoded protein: CASSQLGSGVSTDTQYF.

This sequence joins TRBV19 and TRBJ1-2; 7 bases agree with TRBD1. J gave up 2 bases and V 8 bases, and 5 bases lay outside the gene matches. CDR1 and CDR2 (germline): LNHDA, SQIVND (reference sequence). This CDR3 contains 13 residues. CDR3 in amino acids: CASLDRVNYGYTF. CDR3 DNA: TGTGCCAGTCTTGACAGGGTGAACTATGGCTACACCTTC. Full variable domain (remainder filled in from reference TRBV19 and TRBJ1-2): DGGITQSPKYLFRKEGQNVTLSCEQNLNHDAMYWYRQDPGQGLRLIYYSQIVNDFQKGDIAEGYSVSREKKESFPLTVTSAQKNPTAFYLCASLDRVNYGYTFGSGTRLTVV.

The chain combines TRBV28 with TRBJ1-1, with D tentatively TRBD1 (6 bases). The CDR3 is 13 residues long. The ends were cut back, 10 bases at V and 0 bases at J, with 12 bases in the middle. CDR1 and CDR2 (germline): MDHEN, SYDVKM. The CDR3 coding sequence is TGTGCCAACTCACAGGGCCTGAACACTGAAGCTTTCTTT. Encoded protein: CANSQGLNTEAFF.

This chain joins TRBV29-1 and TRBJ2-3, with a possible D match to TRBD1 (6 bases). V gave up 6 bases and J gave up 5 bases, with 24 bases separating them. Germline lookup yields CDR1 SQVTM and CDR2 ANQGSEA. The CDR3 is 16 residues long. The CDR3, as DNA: TGCAGCGTGGAGCCTACGGGACATAAAACGGGAGATACGCAGTATTTT. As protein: CSVEPTGHKTGDTQYF.

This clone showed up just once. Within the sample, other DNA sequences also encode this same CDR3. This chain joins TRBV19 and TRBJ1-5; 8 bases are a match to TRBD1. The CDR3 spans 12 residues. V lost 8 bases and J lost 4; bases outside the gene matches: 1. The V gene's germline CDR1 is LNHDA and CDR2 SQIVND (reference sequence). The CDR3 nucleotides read TGTGCCAGTCGGACAGGGAATCAGCCCCAGCATTTT. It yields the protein CASRTGNQPQHF.

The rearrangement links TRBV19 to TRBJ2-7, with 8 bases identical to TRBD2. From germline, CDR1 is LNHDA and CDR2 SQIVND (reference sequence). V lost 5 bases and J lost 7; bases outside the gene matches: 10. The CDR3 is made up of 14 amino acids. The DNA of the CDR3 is TGTGCCAGTAGTTCCGTAGCGGGATCTTATGAGCAGTACTTC. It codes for CASSSVAGSYEQYF.

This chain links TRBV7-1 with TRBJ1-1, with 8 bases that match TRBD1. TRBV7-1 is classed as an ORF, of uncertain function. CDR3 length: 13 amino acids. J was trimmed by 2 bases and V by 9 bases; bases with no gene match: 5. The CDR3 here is CASRQGINTEAFF. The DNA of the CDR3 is TGTGCCAGTCGACAGGGGATAAACACTGAAGCTTTCTTT.

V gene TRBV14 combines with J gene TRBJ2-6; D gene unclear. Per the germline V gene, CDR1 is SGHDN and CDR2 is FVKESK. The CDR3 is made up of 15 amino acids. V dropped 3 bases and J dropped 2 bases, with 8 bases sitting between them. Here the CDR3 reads CASSQEVAGANVLTF. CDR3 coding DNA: TGTGCCAGCAGCCAGGAAGTCGCTGGGGCCAACGTCCTGACTTTC.

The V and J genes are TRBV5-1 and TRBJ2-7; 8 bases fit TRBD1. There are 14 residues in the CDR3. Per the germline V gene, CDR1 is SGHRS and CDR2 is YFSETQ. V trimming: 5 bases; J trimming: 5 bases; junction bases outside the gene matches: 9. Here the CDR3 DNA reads TGCGCCAGCAGACCCGATAAGACAGGGGACGAGCAGTACTTC. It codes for CASRPDKTGDEQYF.

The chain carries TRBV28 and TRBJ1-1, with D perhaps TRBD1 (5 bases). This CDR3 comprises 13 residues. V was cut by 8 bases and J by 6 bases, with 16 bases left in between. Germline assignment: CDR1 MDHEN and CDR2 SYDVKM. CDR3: CASATLGVAEAFF. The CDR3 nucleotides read TGTGCCAGCGCGACACTAGGGGTGGCTGAAGCTTTCTTT.

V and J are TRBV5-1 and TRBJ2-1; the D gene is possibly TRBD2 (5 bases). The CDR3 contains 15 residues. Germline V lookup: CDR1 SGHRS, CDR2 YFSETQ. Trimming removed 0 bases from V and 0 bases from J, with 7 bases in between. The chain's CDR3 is CASSLGETSYNEQFF. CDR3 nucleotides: TGCGCCAGCAGCTTGGGGGAGACCTCCTACAATGAGCAGTTCTTC. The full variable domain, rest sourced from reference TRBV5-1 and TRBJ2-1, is KAGVTQTPRYLIKTRGQQVTLSCSPISGHRSVSWYQQTPGQGLQFLFEYFSETQRNKGNFPGRFSGRQFSNSRSEMNVSTLELGDSALYLCASSLGETSYNEQFFGPGTRLTVL.

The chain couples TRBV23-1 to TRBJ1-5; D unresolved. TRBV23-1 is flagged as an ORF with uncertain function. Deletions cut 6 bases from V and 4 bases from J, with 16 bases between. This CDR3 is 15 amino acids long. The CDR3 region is CASSQTSAGNQPQHF. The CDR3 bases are TGCGCCAGCAGCCAAACAAGTGCGGGGAATCAGCCCCAGCATTTT.

In nucleotides, the CDR3 is TGTGCCAGCAGTTTAGGGGGGGTTCAAGAGACCCAGTACTTC. Protein product: CASSLGGVQETQYF. The chain links TRBV28 to TRBJ2-5, with 7 bases matching TRBD2. Trimming removed 2 bases from V and 2 bases from J; junction bases left unmatched: 2. From germline, CDR1 is MDHEN and CDR2 SYDVKM. This CDR3 spans 14 amino acids. The whole variable domain, filled in from reference TRBV28 and TRBJ2-5, reads DVKVTQSSRYLVKRTGEKVFLECVQDMDHENMFWYRQDPGLGLRLIYFSYDVKMKEKGDIPEGYSVSREKKERFSLILESASTNQTSMYLCASSLGGVQETQYFGPGTRLLVL.

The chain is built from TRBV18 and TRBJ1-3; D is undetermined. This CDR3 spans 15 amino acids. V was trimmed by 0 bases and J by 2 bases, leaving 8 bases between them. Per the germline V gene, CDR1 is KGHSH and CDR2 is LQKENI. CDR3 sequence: CASSPPLGAGNTIYF. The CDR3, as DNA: TGTGCCAGCTCACCACCGCTGGGAGCTGGAAACACCATATATTTT.

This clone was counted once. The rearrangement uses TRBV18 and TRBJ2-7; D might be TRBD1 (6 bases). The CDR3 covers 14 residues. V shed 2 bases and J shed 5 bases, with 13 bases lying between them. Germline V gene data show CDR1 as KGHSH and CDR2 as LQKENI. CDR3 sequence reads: CASSPRQVIDEQYF. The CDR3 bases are TGTGCCAGCTCACCAAGACAGGTTATCGACGAGCAGTACTTC.

CDR3 bases: TGCGCCCTTCGGGACTACACCGGGGAGCTGTTTTTT. It codes for CALRDYTGELFF. The V and J genes are TRBV10-2 and TRBJ2-2; weak D call: TRBD2 (6 bases). The CDR3 has 12 amino acids. The V gene lost 11 bases and the J gene lost 3 bases, with 10 bases spanning the gap. Germline values: CDR1 WSHSY, CDR2 SAAADI.

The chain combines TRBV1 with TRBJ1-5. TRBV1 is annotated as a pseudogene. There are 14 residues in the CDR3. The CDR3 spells CASSQSPADQPQHF. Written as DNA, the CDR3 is TGCGCCAGCAGCCAATCCCCAGCGGATCAGCCCCAGCATTTT.

CDR3 region: CSVEEGEGWYSGNTIYF. CDR3 DNA: TGCAGCGTTGAAGAGGGGGAGGGTTGGTACTCTGGAAACACCATATATTTT. The chain carries TRBV29-1 and TRBJ1-3; weak D call: TRBD1 (5 bases). V lost 0 bases, J lost 0 bases, and 15 bases lay in between. Germline lookup yields CDR1 SQVTM and CDR2 ANQGSEA. This CDR3 has 17 amino acids.

In DNA form, the CDR3 reads TGTGCCATCCGCGAGACAGGGAATAATTCACCCCTCCACTTT. It codes for CAIRETGNNSPLHF. The chain joins TRBV6-8 to TRBJ1-6; the match to TRBD1 covers 7 bases. Germline V gives CDR1 MNHGY, CDR2 SAAAGT. The CDR3 loop spans 14 amino acids. Trimming at V came to 10 bases and at J to 5 bases, leaving 8 bases not matched to a gene.

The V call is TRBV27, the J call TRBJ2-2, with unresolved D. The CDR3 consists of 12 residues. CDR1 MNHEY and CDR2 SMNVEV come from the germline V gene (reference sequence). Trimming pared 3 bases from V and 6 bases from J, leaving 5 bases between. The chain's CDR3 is CASSFYPGELFF. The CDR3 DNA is TGTGCCAGCAGTTTTTATCCCGGGGAGCTGTTTTTT.